The 20 T cell receptor beta chains in this list originate from one sample, sequenced in a study of blood T cell repertoires in COVID-19. Assay: immunoSEQ multiplex PCR; the TCRdb copy retains only in-frame clones and omits some. The sample yields roughly 280,000 clones, more than 75% seen once. Sequencing was carried out using peripheral blood. The receptors stem from a middle-aged man with active or convalescent COVID-19.

The chain joins TRBV7-6 to TRBJ1-6; no firm D call. Trimming took off 2 bases at V and 7 bases at J, with 6 bases between the two ends. Germline-derived CDR1 and CDR2 are SGHVS and FNYEAQ. The CDR3 is 13 amino acids. Written as DNA, the CDR3 is TGTGCCAGCAGCTTATCGGTGAATTCACCCCTCCACTTT. It is translated as CASSLSVNSPLHF.

This chain connects TRBV12-3 or TRBV12-4 to TRBJ2-1; D is undetermined. The ends were cut back, 3 bases at V and 10 bases at J, with 13 bases in the middle. The CDR3 has 13 amino acids. For the CDR3, the DNA is TGTGCCAGCAGTTTGAGTGTTGTGCGAGAGCAGTTCTTC. Amino acids: CASSLSVVREQFF.

The chain recombines TRBV25-1 with TRBJ2-7, with TRBD2 identical over 12 bases. V dropped 10 bases and J dropped 4; count of bases not matched to a gene: 5. There are 13 residues in the CDR3. The germline gives CDR1 MGHDK, CDR2 SYGVNS. CDR3 protein: CATRLAGDYEQYF. The CDR3 DNA follows: TGTGCCACCAGACTAGCGGGGGATTACGAGCAGTACTTC.

CDR3 region: CASSEKGVGESYEQYF. In DNA form, the CDR3 reads TGTGCCAGCAGTGAAAAGGGGGTTGGGGAGTCCTACGAGCAGTACTTC. The rearrangement uses TRBV6-1 and TRBJ2-7; the D gene is possibly TRBD1 (6 bases). CDR1 and CDR2 (germline): MNHNS, SASEGT. Trimming pared 2 bases from V and 1 base from J, leaving 15 bases between. The length of the CDR3 is 16 residues.

CDR3 region: CASSSQGMGNGSPLHF. The CDR3 DNA is TGTGCCAGCAGCTCACAGGGGATGGGTAATGGTTCACCCCTCCACTTT. The chain carries TRBV7-9 and TRBJ1-6; 7 bases map to TRBD1. There are 16 residues in the CDR3. V lost 4 bases, J lost 9 bases, and 12 bases stayed unmatched. The germline V gene has CDR1 SEHNR and CDR2 FQNEAQ (reference sequence). Supplemented by reference TRBV7-9 and TRBJ1-6, the full variable domain reads DTGVSQNPRHKITKRGQNVTFRCDPISEHNRLYWYRQTLGQGPEFLTYFQNEAQLEKSRLLSDRFSAERPKGSFSTLEIQRTEQGDSAMYLCASSSQGMGNGSPLHFGNGTRLTVT.

This chain uses TRBV19 with TRBJ1-2; 10 positions match TRBD1. The CDR3 loop spans 14 amino acids. Trimming cost V 8 bases and J 5 bases; bases outside gene matches: 8. Per the germline V gene, CDR1 is LNHDA and CDR2 is SQIVND (reference sequence). The DNA of the CDR3 is TGTGCCAGTTCTTTGGCGGGACAGGGGTATGGCTACACCTTC. Translation gives CASSLAGQGYGYTF.

V gene TRBV28 combines with J gene TRBJ2-1; D gene ambiguous. V lost 5 bases and J lost 9, with 14 bases in between. Per the germline V gene, CDR1 is MDHEN and CDR2 is SYDVKM. The CDR3 runs to 13 residues. The CDR3 sequence: CASSPSVFSEQFF. For the CDR3, the DNA is TGTGCCAGCAGTCCTTCGGTCTTTAGTGAGCAGTTCTTC. Filled out from reference TRBV28 and TRBJ2-1, the complete variable domain reads DVKVTQSSRYLVKRTGEKVFLECVQDMDHENMFWYRQDPGLGLRLIYFSYDVKMKEKGDIPEGYSVSREKKERFSLILESASTNQTSMYLCASSPSVFSEQFFGPGTRLTVL.

The chain uses TRBV13 and TRBJ1-1; no clear D. Germline V lookup: CDR1 PRHDT, CDR2 FYEKMQ (reference sequence). The CDR3 consists of 14 residues. Trimming stripped 0 bases from V and 1 base from J, with 6 bases between. Written as DNA, the CDR3 is TGTGCCAGCAGCTTAGGGGGCCGGAACACTGAAGCTTTCTTT. Protein sequence: CASSLGGRNTEAFF.

The chain combines TRBV5-4 with TRBJ2-3, with 8 positions matching TRBD2. This CDR3 comprises 18 residues. Trimming removed 5 bases from V and 1 base from J; junction bases left unmatched: 15. Germline CDR1 SGHNT, CDR2 YYREEE (reference sequence). DNA for the CDR3: TGTGCCAGCAGTCCCGTACTAGCGGTCCCTTACGGCACAGATACGCAGTATTTT. Translation gives CASSPVLAVPYGTDTQYF.

The chain has TRBV2 and TRBJ2-7; D ambiguous. CDR1 is SNHLY and CDR2 is FYNNEI in the germline V gene. The CDR3 sequence is 12 residues long. Trimming pared 10 bases from V and 2 bases from J, leaving 12 bases between. The CDR3 sequence: CATGRSTYEQYF. The CDR3 DNA sequence: TGTGCCACTGGGCGTTCTACCTACGAGCAGTACTTC.

This clone showed up just once. The chain carries TRBV10-1 and TRBJ2-1; no definite D call. The CDR3 extends over 14 amino acids. V lost 6 bases, J lost 5 bases, and 14 bases lay in between. Germline loops: CDR1 WNHNN, CDR2 SYGVQD (reference sequence). The CDR3 protein is CASRREITDNEQFF. In nucleotides, the CDR3 is TGCGCCAGCAGGAGAGAGATTACCGACAATGAGCAGTTCTTC.

The gene calls are TRBV6-5 and TRBJ1-1, with 10 positions matching TRBD1. The J segment lost 1 base and the V segment lost 5 bases, leaving 4 bases of the junction unmatched. Germline values: CDR1 MNHEY, CDR2 SVGAGI. CDR3 size: 15 residues. CDR3 sequence (DNA): TGTGCCAGCAGTCTTCGGACAGGGGGGAACACTGAAGCTTTCTTT. It codes for CASSLRTGGNTEAFF.

A single count supports this clone. The V call is TRBV29-1, the J call TRBJ2-7, with 7 nucleotides matching TRBD1. Germline lookup yields CDR1 SQVTM and CDR2 ANQGSEA. The CDR3 loop spans 12 amino acids. V lost 7 bases and J lost 3; bases outside the gene matches: 6. The CDR3 sequence is CSGTGVRYEQYF. The CDR3 DNA reads as TGCAGCGGTACAGGGGTCCGCTACGAGCAGTACTTC.

This chain uses TRBV24-1 with TRBJ2-3; possible D gene TRBD1, 6 bases. The germline V gene has CDR1 KGHDR and CDR2 SFDVKD. Trimming took off 4 bases at V and 5 bases at J, with 15 bases between the two ends. The CDR3 runs to 15 residues. The CDR3 loop is CATSDPGQLRDTQYF. The CDR3, as DNA: TGTGCCACCAGTGACCCCGGACAGCTTCGAGATACGCAGTATTTT.

This sequence joins TRBV10-3 and TRBJ2-1; 7 bases fit TRBD1. V lost 6 bases, J lost 4 bases, and 6 bases stayed unmatched. From germline, CDR1 is ENHRY and CDR2 SYGVKD. This CDR3 region has 14 residues. The DNA for the CDR3 is TGTGCCATCAGAGGCCAGGGGGAATACAATGAGCAGTTCTTC. Residues: CAIRGQGEYNEQFF.

The chain joins TRBV19 to TRBJ1-1, with unresolved D. Germline CDR1 and CDR2: LNHDA and SQIVND (reference sequence). Trimming removed 5 bases from V and 1 base from J, with 11 bases in between. The CDR3 is 14 residues long. CDR3 DNA: TGTGCCAGTAGTCCCGGGGAAGAGAACACTGAAGCTTTCTTT. Its translation is CASSPGEENTEAFF.

The V gene is TRBV6-5, the J gene TRBJ1-1; 8 positions agree with TRBD1. Germline trimming cut 5 bases from V and 5 bases from J; bases unmatched to any gene: 7. The CDR3 has 14 residues. The V gene's germline CDR1 is MNHEY and CDR2 SVGAGI. CDR3 nucleotide sequence: TGTGCCAGCAGTACTGACAGGGGTGGAACTGAAGCTTTCTTT. Its protein is CASSTDRGGTEAFF.

The V gene is TRBV7-2, the J gene TRBJ2-7, with 8 bases matching TRBD1. Trimming at V came to 1 base and at J to 2 bases, leaving 7 bases not matched to a gene. Germline V lookup: CDR1 SGHTA, CDR2 FQGNSA. The CDR3 consists of 16 residues. The CDR3: CASSLDGTGNPYEQYF. As DNA, the CDR3 is TGTGCCAGCAGCTTAGATGGGACAGGAAACCCCTACGAGCAGTACTTC.

The rearrangement uses TRBV28 and TRBJ2-7, with D hard to call. The CDR3 runs 14 residues. Germline V gives CDR1 MDHEN, CDR2 SYDVKM. Trimming stripped 3 bases from V and 0 bases from J, with 9 bases between. The CDR3 coding sequence is TGTGCCAGCAGTTTTTACAGCCCCTCCTACGAGCAGTACTTC. It yields the protein CASSFYSPSYEQYF.

This clone was counted between two and nine times. The CDR3 DNA follows: TGCGCCAGCAGTGAGTCAGGGGTCGGGTCACCCCTCCACTTT. The encoded protein is CASSESGVGSPLHF. V usage is TRBV10-1 and J usage is TRBJ1-6, with a weak D call TRBD1 (5 bases). The CDR3 runs to 14 residues. Deletions cut 0 bases from V and 10 bases from J, with 10 bases between. Per the germline V gene, CDR1 is WNHNN and CDR2 is SYGVQD (reference sequence).